The 21 T cell receptor beta chains presented below share a single source sample, sequenced in a study of blood T cell repertoires in COVID-19. Sequenced by immunoSEQ multiplex PCR; TCRdb stores in-frame clones only, minus some. The data contain roughly 250,000 clones, about 80% of them singletons. Input material: peripheral blood. Every receptor here comes from a woman of 80 years or more with active or convalescent COVID-19.

The V and J genes are TRBV3-1 (or the pseudogene TRBV3-2) and TRBJ2-4; 10 bases align to TRBD2. Germline V gives CDR1 LGHDT, CDR2 YNNKEL (reference sequence). Losses at the gene ends were 5 bases for V and 7 bases for J; bases not matched to a gene: 11. This CDR3 region has 16 residues. CDR3 nucleotide sequence: TGTGCCAGCAGCTCGGTAGCGGGGGGTGTAAGGAACATTCAGTACTTC. This translates into CASSSVAGGVRNIQYF.

The rearrangement links TRBV4-1 to TRBJ2-3, with TRBD2 identical over 10 bases. The CDR3 length is 16 residues. V dropped 0 bases and J dropped 9; count of bases not matched to a gene: 9. Germline-derived CDR1 and CDR2 are MGHRA and YSYEKL. The CDR3 bases are TGCGCCAGCAGCCAAGATCGGCTAGCGGGAGCAGGAACGCAGTATTTT. Amino acids: CASSQDRLAGAGTQYF.

V is TRBV7-6 and J is TRBJ1-5; no reliable D call. Trimming removed 5 bases at V and 5 bases at J, with 13 bases between. The CDR3 runs to 14 residues. Looked up from germline, CDR1 is SGHVS and CDR2 is FNYEAQ. The CDR3 here is CASSLQVGDQPQHF. For the CDR3, the DNA is TGTGCCAGCAGCCTCCAGGTTGGCGATCAGCCCCAGCATTTT.

The CDR3 loop is CASSYSEAAEYYGYTF. For the CDR3, the DNA is TGTGCCAGCAGTTACTCGGAAGCGGCCGAATACTATGGCTACACCTTC. The rearrangement links TRBV6-5 to TRBJ1-2, with D hard to call. The CDR3 extends over 16 amino acids. Germline V gene data show CDR1 as MNHEY and CDR2 as SVGAGI. Deletions cut 0 bases from V and 3 bases from J, with 14 bases between.

The genes are TRBV5-1 and TRBJ1-4, with D possibly being TRBD1 (5 bases). The V and J ends lost 7 bases and 8 bases respectively, with 18 bases between them. Germline V gene data show CDR1 as SGHRS and CDR2 as YFSETQ. The CDR3 has 14 residues. The CDR3 spells CASRRVPEGEKLFF. The CDR3 nucleotides read TGCGCCAGCCGTCGGGTTCCGGAGGGGGAAAAACTGTTTTTT.

The chain couples TRBV7-9 to TRBJ1-2; 9 positions agree with TRBD1. J gave up 4 bases and V 5 bases, and 17 bases lay outside the gene matches. This CDR3 spans 18 amino acids. Germline V gene data show CDR1 as SEHNR and CDR2 as FQNEAQ (reference sequence). The CDR3 coding sequence is TGTGCCAGCAGCCCACACCCCCAAAGACAGGGGGGTGCCTATGGCTACACCTTC. It specifies CASSPHPQRQGGAYGYTF.

V is TRBV19 and J is TRBJ2-3; tentative D call: TRBD1 (5 bases). Trimming cost V 4 bases and J 1 base, with 9 bases left between them. This CDR3 has 14 amino acids. Germline V lookup: CDR1 LNHDA, CDR2 SQIVND (reference sequence). CDR3 residues: CASSTGHGTDTQYF. CDR3 coding DNA: TGTGCCAGTAGTACAGGACATGGCACAGATACGCAGTATTTT.

The rearrangement uses TRBV29-1 and TRBJ2-7; 11 bases are shared with TRBD2. Germline trimming cut 7 bases from V and 6 bases from J; bases unmatched to any gene: 5. This CDR3 region has 12 residues. In germline, CDR1 is SQVTM, CDR2 ANQGSEA. CDR3 coding DNA: TGCAGCGCGACTAGCGGGACGAGCGAGCAGTACTTC. Translating it yields CSATSGTSEQYF.

The chain combines TRBV28 with TRBJ1-2; 7 bases map to TRBD1. The germline CDR1 and CDR2 sequences are MDHEN and SYDVKM. The CDR3 consists of 14 residues. The V gene end was trimmed by 2 bases and the J gene end by 8 bases; junction bases not matched to a gene: 8. The DNA for the CDR3 is TGTGCCAGCAGTTTAATAGACAGGGCTGGAGGCTACACCTTC. Translated: CASSLIDRAGGYTF.

The chain links TRBV28 to TRBJ1-5; D is undetermined. Per the germline V gene, CDR1 is MDHEN and CDR2 is SYDVKM. The CDR3 spans 19 residues. The V and J ends lost 4 bases and 6 bases respectively, with 28 bases between them. The CDR3 loop reads CASSWLPTWKGGISQPQHF. In nucleotides, the CDR3 is TGTGCCAGCAGTTGGCTACCGACGTGGAAAGGAGGGATTTCTCAGCCCCAGCATTTT.

The V gene is TRBV3-1 (or the pseudogene TRBV3-2), the J gene TRBJ1-3, with no clear D. The CDR3 is 15 amino acids. Germline V gives CDR1 LGHDT, CDR2 YNNKEL (reference sequence). The V end was cut by 4 bases, the J end by 2 bases, with 12 bases between. CDR3 sequence: CASSLRAGAGNTIYF. The CDR3 DNA reads TGTGCCAGCAGCCTTCGGGCGGGCGCTGGAAACACCATATATTTT.

The rearrangement uses TRBV5-1 and TRBJ2-2, with TRBD1 matching 7 bases. Germline CDR1 reads SGHRS; CDR2 reads YFSETQ. The trim removed 5 bases at V and 4 bases at J, leaving 11 bases unmatched. The CDR3 is 16 amino acids. The CDR3 DNA reads TGCGCCAGCAGAAAACAGGGGTCCTCCGGCACCGGGGAGCTGTTTTTT. Amino acids: CASRKQGSSGTGELFF. Filled out from reference TRBV5-1 and TRBJ2-2, the complete variable domain reads KAGVTQTPRYLIKTRGQQVTLSCSPISGHRSVSWYQQTPGQGLQFLFEYFSETQRNKGNFPGRFSGRQFSNSRSEMNVSTLELGDSALYLCASRKQGSSGTGELFFGEGSRLTVL.

This chain uses TRBV3-1 (or the pseudogene TRBV3-2) with TRBJ2-7, with D possibly being TRBD2 (5 bases). Germline loops: CDR1 LGHDT, CDR2 YNNKEL (reference sequence). Trimming took off 3 bases at V and 1 base at J, with 7 bases between the two ends. The CDR3 length is 13 residues. This CDR3 reads CASSHTGSYEQYF. The CDR3 bases are TGTGCCAGCAGCCACACGGGATCCTACGAGCAGTACTTC.

V and J are TRBV20-1 and TRBJ1-6, with D maybe TRBD1 (5 bases). This CDR3 has 16 amino acids. Germline-derived CDR1 and CDR2 are DFQATT and SNEGSKA (reference sequence). Trimming left V 3 bases short and J 4 bases short, with 16 bases between. The CDR3 sequence is CSASTGHLTYNSPLHF. The CDR3 region has the DNA TGCAGTGCTAGTACTGGACACCTAACTTATAATTCACCCCTCCACTTT.

The chain couples TRBV2 to TRBJ1-5; the D gene is possibly TRBD1 (5 bases). The CDR3 consists of 14 residues. Germline loops: CDR1 SNHLY, CDR2 FYNNEI. V was shortened by 6 bases and J by 6 bases, with 15 bases between the two germline ends. The CDR3 protein is CASRGRGGTQPQHF. CDR3 in DNA: TGTGCCAGCAGAGGAAGGGGTGGAACTCAGCCCCAGCATTTT.

The chain employs TRBV24-1 and TRBJ2-2, with 16 bases aligning to TRBD2. The CDR3 has 19 residues. The germline V gene encodes CDR1 KGHDR and CDR2 SFDVKD. The ends lost 4 bases at V and 5 bases at J; junction bases unmatched: 9. The CDR3, as DNA: TGTGCCACCAGTGAGCTACCGGGACTAGCGGGGGGGCGAACCGGGGAGCTGTTTTTT. This encodes CATSELPGLAGGRTGELFF.

V usage is TRBV11-1 and J usage is TRBJ2-1, with 7 bases matching TRBD1. The CDR3 length is 15 residues. The V gene's germline CDR1 is SGHAT and CDR2 FQDESV (reference sequence). J lost 4 bases, V lost 2 bases, and 5 bases had no gene match. In nucleotides, the CDR3 is TGTGCCAGCAGCTTACAGACAGGGCCATACAATGAGCAGTTCTTC. Its translation is CASSLQTGPYNEQFF.

The chain couples TRBV19 to TRBJ2-5; 7 bases match TRBD2. The germline V gene encodes CDR1 LNHDA and CDR2 SQIVND (reference sequence). There are 16 residues in the CDR3. The ends lost 3 bases at V and 7 bases at J; junction bases unmatched: 14. CDR3 nucleotides: TGTGCCAGTAGTATGGGGATGCGGGGAGGGTCAGGGACCCAGTACTTC. This gives the protein CASSMGMRGGSGTQYF.

The genes are TRBV30 and TRBJ1-6; D is unresolved. Germline CDR1 reads GTSNPN; CDR2 reads SVGIG (reference sequence). The CDR3 spans 12 residues. With 2 bases removed from V and 5 bases from J, the gap between germline ends came to 4 bases. CDR3 sequence (DNA): TGTGCCTGGAGTCCCAATAATTCACCCCTCCACTTT. Translating gives CAWSPNNSPLHF.

The J gene is TRBJ2-4, the V gene TRBV19; a weak D match, TRBD2 (5 bases). The CDR3 length is 16 residues. Per germline, CDR1 LNHDA and CDR2 SQIVND (reference sequence). V was trimmed by 3 bases and J by 3 bases, leaving 15 bases between them. CDR3 nucleotide sequence: TGTGCCAGTAGTATCTCGGGGTCCTGGAGCAAAAACATTCAGTACTTC. Translated, it gives CASSISGSWSKNIQYF.

This clone turned up a few times. V gene TRBV29-1 combines with J gene TRBJ2-7; 12 bases align to TRBD2. V was clipped by 1 base and J by 2 bases; unmatched bases: 0. Germline V gives CDR1 SQVTM, CDR2 ANQGSEA. This CDR3 region has 14 residues. The CDR3 loop is CSVEGTSGAYEQYF. CDR3 coding DNA: TGCAGCGTTGAAGGGACTAGCGGGGCCTACGAGCAGTACTTC.